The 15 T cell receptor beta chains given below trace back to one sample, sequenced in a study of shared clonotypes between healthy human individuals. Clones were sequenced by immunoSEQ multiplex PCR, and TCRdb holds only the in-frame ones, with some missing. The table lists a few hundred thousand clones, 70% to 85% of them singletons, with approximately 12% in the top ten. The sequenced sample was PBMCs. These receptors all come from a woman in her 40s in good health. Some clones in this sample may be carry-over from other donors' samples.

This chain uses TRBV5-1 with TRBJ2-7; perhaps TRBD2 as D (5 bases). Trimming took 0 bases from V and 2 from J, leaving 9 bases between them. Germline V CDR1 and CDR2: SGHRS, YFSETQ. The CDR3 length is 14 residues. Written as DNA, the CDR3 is TGCGCCAGCAGCTTGGCCGGGAACACCTACGAGCAGTACTTC. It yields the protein CASSLAGNTYEQYF.

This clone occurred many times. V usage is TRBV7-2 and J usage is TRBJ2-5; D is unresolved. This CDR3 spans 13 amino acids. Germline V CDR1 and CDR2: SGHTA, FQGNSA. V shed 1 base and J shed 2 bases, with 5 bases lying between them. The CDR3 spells CASSLVQQETQYF. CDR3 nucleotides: TGTGCCAGCAGCTTAGTACAGCAAGAGACCCAGTACTTC.

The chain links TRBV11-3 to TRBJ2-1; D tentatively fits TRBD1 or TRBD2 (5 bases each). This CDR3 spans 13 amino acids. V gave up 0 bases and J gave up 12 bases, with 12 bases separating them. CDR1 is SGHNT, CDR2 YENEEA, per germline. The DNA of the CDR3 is TGTGCCAGCAGCTTAGATCCCTGGGACGCGCAGTTCTTC. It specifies CASSLDPWDAQFF. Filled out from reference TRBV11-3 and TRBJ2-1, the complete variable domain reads EAGVVQSPRYKIIEKKQPVAFWCNPISGHNTLYWYLQNLGQGPELLIRYENEEAVDDSQLPKDRFSAERLKGVDSTLKIQPAELGDSAVYLCASSLDPWDAQFFGPGTRLTVL.

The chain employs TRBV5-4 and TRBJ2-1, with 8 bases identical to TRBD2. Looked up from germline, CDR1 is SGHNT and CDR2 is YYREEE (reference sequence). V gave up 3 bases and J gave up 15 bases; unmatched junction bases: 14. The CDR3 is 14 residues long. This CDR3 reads CASSSAGREGPRFF. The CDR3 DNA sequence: TGTGCCAGCAGCTCGGCGGGACGGGAGGGCCCACGGTTCTTC.

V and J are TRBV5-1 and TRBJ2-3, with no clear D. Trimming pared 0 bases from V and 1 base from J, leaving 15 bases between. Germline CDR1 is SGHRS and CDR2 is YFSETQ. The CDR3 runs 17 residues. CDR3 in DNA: TGCGCCAGCAGCTTGGTTCCAAACCAGATAGGCACAGATACGCAGTATTTT. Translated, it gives CASSLVPNQIGTDTQYF.

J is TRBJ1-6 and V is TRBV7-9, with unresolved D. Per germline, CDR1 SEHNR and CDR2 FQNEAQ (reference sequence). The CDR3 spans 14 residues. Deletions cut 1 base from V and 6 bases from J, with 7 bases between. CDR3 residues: CASSLGTFNSPLHF. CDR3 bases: TGTGCCAGCAGCTTAGGGACGTTTAATTCACCCCTCCACTTT. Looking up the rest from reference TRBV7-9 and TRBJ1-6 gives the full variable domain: DTGVSQNPRHKITKRGQNVTFRCDPISEHNRLYWYRQTLGQGPEFLTYFQNEAQLEKSRLLSDRFSAERPKGSFSTLEIQRTEQGDSAMYLCASSLGTFNSPLHFGNGTRLTVT.

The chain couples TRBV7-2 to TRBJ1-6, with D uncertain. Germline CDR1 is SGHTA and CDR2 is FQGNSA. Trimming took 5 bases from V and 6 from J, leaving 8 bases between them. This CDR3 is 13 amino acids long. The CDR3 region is CASSMDLNSPLHF. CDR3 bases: TGTGCCAGCAGCATGGACCTTAATTCACCCCTCCACTTT.

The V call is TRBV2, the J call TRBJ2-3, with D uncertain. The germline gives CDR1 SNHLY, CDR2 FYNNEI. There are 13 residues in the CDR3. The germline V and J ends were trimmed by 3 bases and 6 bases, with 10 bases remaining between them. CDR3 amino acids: CASSDLVGDTQYF. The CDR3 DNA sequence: TGTGCCAGCAGTGACTTGGTGGGGGATACGCAGTATTTT.

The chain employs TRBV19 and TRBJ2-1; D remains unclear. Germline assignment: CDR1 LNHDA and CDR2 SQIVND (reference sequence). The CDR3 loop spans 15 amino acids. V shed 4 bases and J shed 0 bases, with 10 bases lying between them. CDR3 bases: TGTGCCAGTAGTACCCCGACAAGCTCCTACAATGAGCAGTTCTTC. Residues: CASSTPTSSYNEQFF.

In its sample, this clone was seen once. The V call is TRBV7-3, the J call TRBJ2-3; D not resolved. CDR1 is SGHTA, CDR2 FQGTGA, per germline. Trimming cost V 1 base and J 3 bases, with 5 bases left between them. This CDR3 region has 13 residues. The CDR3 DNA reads TGTGCCAGCAGCTTAAAAGGGACAGATACGCAGTATTTT. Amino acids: CASSLKGTDTQYF.

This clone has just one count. The CDR3 is CASSDRVPHGYTF. CDR3 DNA: TGTGCCAGTTCGGACAGGGTCCCCCATGGCTACACCTTC. The V gene is TRBV19, the J gene TRBJ1-2, with 8 bases identical to TRBD1. The V gene end was trimmed by 8 bases and the J gene end by 6 bases; junction bases not matched to a gene: 8. CDR1 is LNHDA, CDR2 SQIVND, per germline (reference sequence). The CDR3 runs 13 residues.

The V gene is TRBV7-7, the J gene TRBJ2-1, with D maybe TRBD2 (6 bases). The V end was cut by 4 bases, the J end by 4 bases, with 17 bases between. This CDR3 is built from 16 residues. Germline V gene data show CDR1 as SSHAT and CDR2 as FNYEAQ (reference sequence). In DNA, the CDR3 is TGTGCCAGCAGCTCGACGAGTAGCGGAGTATACAATGAGCAGTTCTTC. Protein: CASSSTSSGVYNEQFF.

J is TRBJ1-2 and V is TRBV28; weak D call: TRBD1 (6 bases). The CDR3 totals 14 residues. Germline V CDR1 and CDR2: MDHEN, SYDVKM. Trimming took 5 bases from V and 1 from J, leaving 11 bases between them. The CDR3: CASSPRGGNYGYTF. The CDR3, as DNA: TGTGCCAGCAGTCCCAGGGGTGGTAACTATGGCTACACCTTC.

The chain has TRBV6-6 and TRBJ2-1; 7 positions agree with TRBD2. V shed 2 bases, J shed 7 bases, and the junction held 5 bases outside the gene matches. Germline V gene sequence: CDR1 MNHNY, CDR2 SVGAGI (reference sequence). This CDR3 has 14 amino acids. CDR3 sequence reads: CASSYEVSGNEQFF. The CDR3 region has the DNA TGTGCCAGCAGTTACGAAGTTAGCGGGAATGAGCAGTTCTTC.

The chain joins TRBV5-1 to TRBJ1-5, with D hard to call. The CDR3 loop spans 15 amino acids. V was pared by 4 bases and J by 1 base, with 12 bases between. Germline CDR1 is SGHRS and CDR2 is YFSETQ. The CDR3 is CASSPGAVSNQPQHF. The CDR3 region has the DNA TGCGCCAGCAGCCCCGGTGCCGTCAGCAATCAGCCCCAGCATTTT.